This T cell receptor (beta chain) originates from a study of blood T cell repertoires in COVID-19 (dated by TCRdb to the early 2020s). Concerning the study at large: Samples covering the acute and convalescent phases of COVID-19 were provided by collaborators in the United States, Italy and Spain. The sample metadata nearly always contained a de-identified subject ID, COVID-19 status, age in years and sex. A freely available public database, intended as a resource for researchers studying the immune response to SARS-CoV-2, is where the repertoires were released. Subjects who had been exposed to COVID-19, were actively infected with it, or had recovered from it provided the deeply sampled blood TCRbeta repertoires that made up the dataset. Where HLA class I and class II types were available, the types were taken from metadata supplied by the sample provider, not from assay-based typing. The material from the prospective study consisted of cDNA or gDNA derived from T cells, B-cell-depleted T cells, or PBMCs. Samples came from the ongoing ImmuneRACE study (first 160 participants) plus 1,254 subjects from 6 global collaborators.

The immunoSEQ Assay, a bias-controlled multiplex PCR, was used to amplify TCRbeta CDR3 regions from genomic DNA. As for how the authors treated the data: The number of nucleated cells in each sample was estimated by amplification of reference gene primers within the assay. To quantify the absolute abundance of each unique TCRbeta CDR3 rearrangement, sequence reads were collapsed and filtered. Productive Simpson clonality was computed per sample as the square root of Simpson's diversity index over productive rearrangements. In TCRdb, the immuneACCESS table is reduced to in-frame sequences with V and J assigned. These tables do not hold every clone; where another copy was compared, an unresolved V gene accounts for under half, and the others remain unexplained. V, J and clone size are those of that table, while D and trimming were read from the DNA. For this sample there are 100,000 to 150,000 clones; 70% to 90% appear just once. The top ten hold 1% to 1.5% of the sample.

With regard to this clone: Which antigen it targets is not known. The sample holds no much larger clone one base away, and base qualities are not on file.

Overall study outcomes, separate from this receptor: The amount of clinical and demographic metadata varied by source and participant and was provided uncurated.

Whole blood was collected in K2EDTA tubes by collaborating institutions according to the institutions' own protocols. For TCRbeta analysis, collaborator samples were shipped as frozen whole blood, as isolated PBMCs, or as DNA extracted from either sample type. CDR1 MNHEY and CDR2 SVGAGI were looked up in the germline V gene. CDR3 length: 13 amino acids, cysteine to phenylalanine. The CDR3 DNA has 39 bases and is translated from base 1. Trimming takes 6 bases from V and 5 bases from J, and the germline ends sit 13 bases apart. The receptor chain draws on TRBV6-5 and TRBJ1-2; the D gene is perhaps TRBD1, from 6 matching bases. This clonotype was obtained from a woman aged 80 or over with acute or convalescent COVID-19. The sample consisted of peripheral blood. The nucleotide sequence reads TGTGCCAGCAGCCCCGGGACACGATATGGCTACACCTTC. Its product reads: CASSPGTRYGYTF.